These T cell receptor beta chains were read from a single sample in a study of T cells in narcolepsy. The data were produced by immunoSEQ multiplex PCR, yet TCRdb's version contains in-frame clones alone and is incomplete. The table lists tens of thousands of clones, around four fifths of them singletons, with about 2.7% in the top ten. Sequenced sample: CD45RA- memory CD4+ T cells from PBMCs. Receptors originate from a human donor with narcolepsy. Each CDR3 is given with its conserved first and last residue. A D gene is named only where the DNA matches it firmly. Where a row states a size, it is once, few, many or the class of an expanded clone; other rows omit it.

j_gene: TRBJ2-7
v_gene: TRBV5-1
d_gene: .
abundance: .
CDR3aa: CASSLLQGIAYEQYF
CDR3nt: TGCGCCAGCAGCCTCCTCCAGGGGATTGCCTACGAGCAGTACTTC

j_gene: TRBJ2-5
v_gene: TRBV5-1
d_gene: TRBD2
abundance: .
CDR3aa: CASSGEGRSQETQYF
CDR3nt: TGCGCCAGCAGCGGGGAGGGGCGGTCCCAAGAGACCCAGTACTTC

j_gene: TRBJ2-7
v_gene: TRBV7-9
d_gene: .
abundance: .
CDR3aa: CASSLWPHESSYEQYF
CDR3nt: TGTGCCAGCAGCTTATGGCCCCATGAAAGCTCCTACGAGCAGTACTTC

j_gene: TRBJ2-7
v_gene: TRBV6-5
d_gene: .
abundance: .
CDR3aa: CASGWVSYEQYF
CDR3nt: TGTGCCAGCGGATGGGTCTCCTACGAGCAGTACTTC

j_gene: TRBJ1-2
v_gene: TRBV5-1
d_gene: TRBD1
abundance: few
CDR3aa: CASSSRGQGALGYTF
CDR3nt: TGTGCCAGCAGCAGCCGGGGGCAGGGGGCGCTTGGCTACACCTTC

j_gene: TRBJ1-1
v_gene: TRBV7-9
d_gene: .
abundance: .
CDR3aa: CASSRASEAFF
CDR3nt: TGTGCCAGCAGCCGTGCGAGTGAAGCTTTCTTT

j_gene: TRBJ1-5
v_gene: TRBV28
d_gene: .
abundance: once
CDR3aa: CASSFGVSGNQPQHF
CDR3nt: TGTGCCAGCAGTTTTGGGGTTTCAGGCAATCAGCCCCAGCATTTT

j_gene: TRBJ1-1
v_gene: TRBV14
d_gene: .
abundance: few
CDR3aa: CASSVQGNTEAFF
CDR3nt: TGTGCCAGCAGCGTACAAGGGAATACTGAAGCTTTCTTT

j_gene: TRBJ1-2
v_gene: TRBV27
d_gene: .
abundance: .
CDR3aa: CASSSLRGKIGYTF
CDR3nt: TGTGCCAGCAGTTCCCTTCGAGGTAAAATAGGCTACACCTTC

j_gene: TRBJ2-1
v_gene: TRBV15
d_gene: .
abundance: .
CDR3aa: CATSREAVSSYNEQFF
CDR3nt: TGTGCCACCAGCAGAGAAGCGGTGAGCTCCTACAATGAGCAGTTCTTC

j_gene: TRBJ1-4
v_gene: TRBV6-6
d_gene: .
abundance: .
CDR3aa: CASRLQGFGGNEKLFF
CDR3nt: TGTGCCAGCAGGCTACAGGGTTTTGGCGGTAATGAAAAACTGTTTTTT

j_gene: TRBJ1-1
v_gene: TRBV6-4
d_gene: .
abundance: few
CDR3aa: CASSVTLGAEAFF
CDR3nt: TGTGCCAGCAGTGTGACTTTGGGCGCTGAAGCTTTCTTT

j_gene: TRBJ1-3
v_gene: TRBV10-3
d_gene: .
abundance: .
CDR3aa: CAISEPGVRNTIYF
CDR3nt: TGTGCCATCAGTGAACCAGGGGTTCGAAACACCATATATTTT

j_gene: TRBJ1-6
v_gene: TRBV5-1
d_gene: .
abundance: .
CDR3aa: CASSRRDGDNSPLHF
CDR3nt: TGCGCCAGCAGCCGCCGGGACGGGGATAATTCACCCCTCCACTTT

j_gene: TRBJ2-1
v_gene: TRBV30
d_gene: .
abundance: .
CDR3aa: CAWSEQENNEQFF
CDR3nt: TGTGCCTGGAGCGAACAAGAAAACAATGAGCAGTTCTTC

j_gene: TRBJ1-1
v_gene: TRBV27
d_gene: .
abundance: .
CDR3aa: CASSLSIGPRNTEAFF
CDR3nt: TGTGCCAGCAGTTTATCCATCGGTCCGCGGAACACTGAAGCTTTCTTT

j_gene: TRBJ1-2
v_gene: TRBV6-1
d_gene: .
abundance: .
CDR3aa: CASSYDRKGDGYTF
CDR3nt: TGTGCCAGCAGTTATGACAGGAAGGGGGATGGCTACACCTTC

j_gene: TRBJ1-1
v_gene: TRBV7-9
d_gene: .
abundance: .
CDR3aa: CASSFQDRSAFF
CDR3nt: TGTGCCAGCAGCTTTCAGGACCGCAGCGCTTTCTTT

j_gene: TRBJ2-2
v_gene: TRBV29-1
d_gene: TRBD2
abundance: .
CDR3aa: CSVGLAAGGELFF
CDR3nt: TGCAGCGTGGGACTAGCGGCCGGCGGGGAGCTGTTTTTT

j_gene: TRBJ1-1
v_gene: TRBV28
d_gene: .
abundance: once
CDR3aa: CASSLVDTEAFF
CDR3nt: TGTGCCAGCAGCCTAGTGGACACTGAAGCTTTCTTT

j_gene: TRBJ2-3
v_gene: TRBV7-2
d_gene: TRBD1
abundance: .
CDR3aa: CASRGTGLDTQYF
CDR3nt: TGTGCCAGCAGAGGGACAGGGTTAGATACGCAGTATTTT

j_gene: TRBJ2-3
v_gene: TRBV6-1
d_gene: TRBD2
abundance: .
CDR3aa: CASSTSGRASDTQYF
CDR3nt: TGTGCCAGCAGTACTAGCGGGAGGGCATCAGATACGCAGTATTTT

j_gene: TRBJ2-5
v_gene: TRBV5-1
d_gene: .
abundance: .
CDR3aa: CASSFSEVQETQYF
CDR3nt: TGCGCCAGCAGCTTCTCGGAGGTTCAAGAGACCCAGTACTTC

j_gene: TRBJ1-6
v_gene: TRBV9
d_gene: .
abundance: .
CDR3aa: CASSPRAGQGQSPLHF
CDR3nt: TGTGCCAGCAGCCCCCGGGCGGGGCAGGGACAATCACCCCTCCACTTT

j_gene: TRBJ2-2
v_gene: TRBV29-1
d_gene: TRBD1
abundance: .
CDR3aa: CSVGTGAGGELFF
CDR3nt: TGCAGCGTGGGGACAGGGGCGGGCGGGGAGCTGTTTTTT

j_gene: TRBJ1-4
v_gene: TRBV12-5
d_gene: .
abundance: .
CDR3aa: CASGLDTNEKLFF
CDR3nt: TGTGCTAGTGGTTTAGATACTAATGAAAAACTGTTTTTT

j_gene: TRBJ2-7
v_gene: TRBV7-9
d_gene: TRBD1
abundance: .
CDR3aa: CASSLLGTGDYEQYF
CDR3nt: TGTGCCAGCAGCTTACTCGGGACAGGGGACTACGAGCAGTACTTC

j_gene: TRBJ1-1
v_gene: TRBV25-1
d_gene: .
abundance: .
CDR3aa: CASSEGALPEAFF
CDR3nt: TGTGCCAGCAGTGAAGGCGCTCTCCCGGAAGCTTTCTTT

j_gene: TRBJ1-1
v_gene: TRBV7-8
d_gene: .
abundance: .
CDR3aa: CASTIWSPAGGTEAFF
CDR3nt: TGTGCCAGCACCATATGGTCTCCAGCGGGGGGAACTGAAGCTTTCTTT

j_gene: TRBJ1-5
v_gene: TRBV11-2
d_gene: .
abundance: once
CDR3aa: CASSPKSAQPQHF
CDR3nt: TGTGCCAGCAGCCCAAAAAGTGCACAGCCCCAGCATTTT

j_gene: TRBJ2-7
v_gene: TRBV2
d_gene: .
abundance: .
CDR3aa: CASSAYEQYF
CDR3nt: TGTGCCAGCAGTGCATACGAGCAGTACTTC

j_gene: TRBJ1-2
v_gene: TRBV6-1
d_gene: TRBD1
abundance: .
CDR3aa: CASGSPGQANYGYTF
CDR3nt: TGTGCCAGCGGATCTCCGGGACAGGCGAACTATGGCTACACCTTC

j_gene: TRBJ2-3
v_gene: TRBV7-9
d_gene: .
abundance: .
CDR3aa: CASSLGGGRYKDTQYF
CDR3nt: TGTGCCAGCAGCTTAGGTGGGGGCCGTTATAAAGATACGCAGTATTTT

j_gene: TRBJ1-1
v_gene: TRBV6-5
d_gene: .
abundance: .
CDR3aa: CASTPPGGDTEAFF
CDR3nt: TGTGCCAGCACTCCCCCGGGAGGGGACACTGAAGCTTTCTTT

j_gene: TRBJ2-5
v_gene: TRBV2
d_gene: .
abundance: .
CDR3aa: CASMLTETQYF
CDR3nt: TGTGCCAGCATGCTGACAGAGACCCAGTACTTC

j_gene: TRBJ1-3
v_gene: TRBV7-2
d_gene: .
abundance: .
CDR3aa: CASTVQSSGNTIYF
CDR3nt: TGTGCCAGCACAGTACAGAGCTCTGGAAACACCATATATTTT

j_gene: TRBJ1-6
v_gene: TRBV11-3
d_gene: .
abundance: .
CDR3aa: CATKRREFYNSPLHF
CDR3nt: TGTGCCACTAAGCGGAGGGAGTTCTATAATTCACCCCTCCACTTT

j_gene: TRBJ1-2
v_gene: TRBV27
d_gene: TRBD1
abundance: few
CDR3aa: CASSSSGGDFYGYTF
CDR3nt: TGTGCCAGCAGTTCCTCAGGGGGCGATTTCTATGGCTACACCTTC

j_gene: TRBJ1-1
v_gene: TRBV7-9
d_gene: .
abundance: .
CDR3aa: CASSAGVGSMNTEAFF
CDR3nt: TGTGCCAGCAGCGCCGGGGTGGGCAGCATGAACACTGAAGCTTTCTTT

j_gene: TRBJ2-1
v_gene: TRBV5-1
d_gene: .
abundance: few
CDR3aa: CASSLGAPYNEQFF
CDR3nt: TGCGCCAGCAGCTTGGGCGCCCCATACAATGAGCAGTTCTTC

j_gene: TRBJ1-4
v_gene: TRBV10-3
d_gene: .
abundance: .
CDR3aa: CAISGAGGSKLFF
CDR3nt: TGTGCCATCAGCGGGGCGGGGGGATCAAAACTGTTTTTT

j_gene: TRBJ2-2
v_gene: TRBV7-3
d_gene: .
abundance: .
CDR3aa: CASGGPNTGELFF
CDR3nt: TGTGCCAGCGGGGGTCCGAACACCGGGGAGCTGTTTTTT

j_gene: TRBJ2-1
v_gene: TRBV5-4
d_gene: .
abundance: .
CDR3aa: CASSLEGGNEQFF
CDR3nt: TGTGCCAGCAGCTTGGAAGGGGGCAATGAGCAGTTCTTC

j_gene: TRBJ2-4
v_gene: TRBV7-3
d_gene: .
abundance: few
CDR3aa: CASSRRGQKNIQYF
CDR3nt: TGTGCCAGCAGCCGTCGCGGACAGAAAAACATTCAGTACTTC

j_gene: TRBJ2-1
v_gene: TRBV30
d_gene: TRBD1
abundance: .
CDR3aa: CAWSAPRDRGWNEQFF
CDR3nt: TGTGCCTGGAGTGCGCCCCGGGACAGGGGGTGGAATGAGCAGTTCTTC

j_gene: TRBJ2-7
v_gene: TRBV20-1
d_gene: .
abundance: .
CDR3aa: CSAWGRKQYF
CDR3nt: TGCAGTGCTTGGGGACGGAAGCAGTACTTC

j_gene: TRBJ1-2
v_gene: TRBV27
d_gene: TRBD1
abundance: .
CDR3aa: CASSIGQGALGYTF
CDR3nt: TGTGCCAGCAGTATCGGACAGGGGGCGCTTGGCTACACCTTC

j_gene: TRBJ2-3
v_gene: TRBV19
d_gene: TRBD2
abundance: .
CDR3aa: CASSITSSTSGGTDTQYF
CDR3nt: TGTGCCAGTAGTATAACCTCTTCGACTAGCGGGGGCACAGATACGCAGTATTTT

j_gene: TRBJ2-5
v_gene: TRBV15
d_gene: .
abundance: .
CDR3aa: CATSLLYEGTQYF
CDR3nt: TGTGCCACCAGCCTCCTTTATGAGGGGACCCAGTACTTC

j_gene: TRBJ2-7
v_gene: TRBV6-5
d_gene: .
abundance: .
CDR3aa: CAAGGGDSYEQYF
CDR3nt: TGTGCCGCCGGAGGGGGTGATTCCTACGAGCAGTACTTC

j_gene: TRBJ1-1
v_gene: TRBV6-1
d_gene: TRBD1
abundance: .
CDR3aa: CASSENRGYEAFF
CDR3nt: TGTGCCAGCAGTGAAAACAGGGGTTACGAAGCTTTCTTT

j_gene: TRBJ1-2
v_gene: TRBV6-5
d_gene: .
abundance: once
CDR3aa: CASSERGARYGYTF
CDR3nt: TGTGCCAGCAGTGAACGTGGGGCCCGCTATGGCTACACCTTC

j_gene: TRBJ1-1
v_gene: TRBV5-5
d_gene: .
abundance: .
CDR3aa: CASSAEGLSTEAFF
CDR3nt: TGTGCCAGCAGCGCCGAGGGACTTAGCACTGAAGCTTTCTTT

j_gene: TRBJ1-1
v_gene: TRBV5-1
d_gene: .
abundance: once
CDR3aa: CASSLSALNTEAFF
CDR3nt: TGCGCCAGCAGCTTGTCGGCCCTAAACACTGAAGCTTTCTTT

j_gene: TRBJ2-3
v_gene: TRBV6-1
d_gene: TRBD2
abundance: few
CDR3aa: CASSEAPRGRGGTDTQYF
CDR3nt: TGTGCCAGCAGTGAAGCCCCCCGGGGGAGGGGAGGGACAGATACGCAGTATTTT

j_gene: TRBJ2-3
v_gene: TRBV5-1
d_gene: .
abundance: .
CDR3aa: CASSQGLHTDTQYF
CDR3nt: TGCGCCAGCAGCCAAGGACTCCACACAGATACGCAGTATTTT